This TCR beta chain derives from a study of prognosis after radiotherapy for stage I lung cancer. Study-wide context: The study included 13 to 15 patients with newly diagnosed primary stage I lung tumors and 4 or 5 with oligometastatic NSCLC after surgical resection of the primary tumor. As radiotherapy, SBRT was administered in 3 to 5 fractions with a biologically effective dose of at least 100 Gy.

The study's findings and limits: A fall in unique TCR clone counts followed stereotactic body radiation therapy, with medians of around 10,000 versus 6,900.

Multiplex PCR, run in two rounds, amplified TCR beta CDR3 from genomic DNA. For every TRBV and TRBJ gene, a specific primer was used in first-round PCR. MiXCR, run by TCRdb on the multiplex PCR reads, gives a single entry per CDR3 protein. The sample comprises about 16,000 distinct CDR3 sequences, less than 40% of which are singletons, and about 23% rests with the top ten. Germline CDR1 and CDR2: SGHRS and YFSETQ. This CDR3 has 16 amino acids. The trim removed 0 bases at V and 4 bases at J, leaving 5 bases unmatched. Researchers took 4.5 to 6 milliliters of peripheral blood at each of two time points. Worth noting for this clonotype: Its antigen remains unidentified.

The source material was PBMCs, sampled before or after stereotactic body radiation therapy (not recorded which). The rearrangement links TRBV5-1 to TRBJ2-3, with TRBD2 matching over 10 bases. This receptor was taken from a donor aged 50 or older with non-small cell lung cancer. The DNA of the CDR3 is TGCGCCAGCAGCTTGGCGCTAGCGGGAGCTGCAGATACGCAGTATTTT. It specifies CASSLALAGAADTQYF.